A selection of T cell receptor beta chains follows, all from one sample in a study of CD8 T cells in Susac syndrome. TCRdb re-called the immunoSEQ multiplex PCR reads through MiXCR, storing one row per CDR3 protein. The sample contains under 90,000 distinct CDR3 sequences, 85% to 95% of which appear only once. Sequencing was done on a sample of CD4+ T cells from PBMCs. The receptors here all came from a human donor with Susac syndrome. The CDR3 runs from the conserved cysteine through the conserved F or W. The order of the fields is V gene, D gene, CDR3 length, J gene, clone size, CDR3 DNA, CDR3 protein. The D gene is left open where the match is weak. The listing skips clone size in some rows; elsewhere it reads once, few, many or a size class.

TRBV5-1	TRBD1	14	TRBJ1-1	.	TGCGCCAGCAGCTTGTTTACAGGGGATTTAGAAGCTTTCTTT	CASSLFTGDLEAFF
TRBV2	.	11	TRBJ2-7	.	TGTGCCAGCAGTCAAAGCGGTGAGCAGTACTTC	CASSQSGEQYF
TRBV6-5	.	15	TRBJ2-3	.	TGTGCCAGCAGTTACTCCAGATACTCCACAGATACGCAGTATTTT	CASSYSRYSTDTQYF
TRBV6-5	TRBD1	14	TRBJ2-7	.	TGTGCCAGCAGATGGGACAGAAAAGCCTACGAGCAGTACTTC	CASRWDRKAYEQYF
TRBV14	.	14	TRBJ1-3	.	TGTGCCAGCAGCGCGGACAGCTCTGGAAACACCATATATTTT	CASSADSSGNTIYF
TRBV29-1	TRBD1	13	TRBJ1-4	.	TGCAGCGTTGATTATAACAGGGGTGAAAAACTGTTTTTT	CSVDYNRGEKLFF
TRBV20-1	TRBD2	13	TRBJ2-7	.	TGCAGTGCCACTTTAGCGGGAACCTACGAGCAGTACTTC	CSATLAGTYEQYF
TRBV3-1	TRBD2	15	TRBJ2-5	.	TGTGCCAGCAGCCAAGTAGCGGGAGCGGGAGAGACCCAGTACTTC	CASSQVAGAGETQYF
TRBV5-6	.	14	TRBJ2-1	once	TGTGCCAGCAGCTTGAAGGTGGTCTACAATGAGCAGTTCTTC	CASSLKVVYNEQFF
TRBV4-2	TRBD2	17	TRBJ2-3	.	TGTGCCAGCAGCCAAGACGTAACTAGCGGGGGCACAGATACGCAGTATTTT	CASSQDVTSGGTDTQYF
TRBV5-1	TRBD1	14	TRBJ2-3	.	TGCGCCAGCAGCTGGAACAGGGGAAGAGATACGCAGTATTTT	CASSWNRGRDTQYF
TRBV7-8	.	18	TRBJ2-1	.	TGTGCCAGCAGCTTAGGTCTGTATCGCAGGCCCCCCCACAATGAGCAGTTCTTC	CASSLGLYRRPPHNEQFF
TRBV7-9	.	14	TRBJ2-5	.	TGTGCCAGCAGCCTTAGCGCGGGACGAGAGACCCAGTACTTC	CASSLSAGRETQYF
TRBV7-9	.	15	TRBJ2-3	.	TGTGCCAGCAGCTCAGGACAGACGAACACAGATACGCAGTATTTT	CASSSGQTNTDTQYF
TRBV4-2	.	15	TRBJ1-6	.	TGTGCCAGCAGCCAAGATTTCGTGACGAATTCACCCCTCCACTTT	CASSQDFVTNSPLHF